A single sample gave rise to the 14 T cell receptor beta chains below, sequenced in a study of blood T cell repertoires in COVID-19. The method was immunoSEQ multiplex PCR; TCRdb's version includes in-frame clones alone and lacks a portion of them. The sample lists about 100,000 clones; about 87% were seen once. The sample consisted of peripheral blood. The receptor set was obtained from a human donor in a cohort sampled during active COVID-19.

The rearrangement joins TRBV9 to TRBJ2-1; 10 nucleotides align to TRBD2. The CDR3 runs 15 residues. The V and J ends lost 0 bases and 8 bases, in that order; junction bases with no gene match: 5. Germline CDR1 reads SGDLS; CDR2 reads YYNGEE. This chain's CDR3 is CASSVVLAGSDEQFF. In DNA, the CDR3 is TGTGCCAGCAGCGTAGTACTAGCGGGATCAGATGAGCAGTTCTTC.

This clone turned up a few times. This chain's CDR3 is CASSPTSGTYEQYF. In DNA form, the CDR3 reads TGTGCCAGCAGCCCGACTAGCGGAACCTACGAGCAGTACTTC. The chain recombines TRBV7-9 with TRBJ2-7, with 9 bases identical to TRBD2. V was clipped by 5 bases and J by 2 bases; unmatched bases: 4. From germline, CDR1 is SEHNR and CDR2 FQNEAQ (reference sequence). The CDR3 contains 14 residues.

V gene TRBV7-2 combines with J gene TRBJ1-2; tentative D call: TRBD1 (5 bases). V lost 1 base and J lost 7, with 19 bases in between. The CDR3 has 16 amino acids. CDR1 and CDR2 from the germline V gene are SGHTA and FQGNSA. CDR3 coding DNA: TGTGCCAGCAGCTTAGATAAGTGGGGCAGGTTGATTGGCTACACCTTC. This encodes CASSLDKWGRLIGYTF.

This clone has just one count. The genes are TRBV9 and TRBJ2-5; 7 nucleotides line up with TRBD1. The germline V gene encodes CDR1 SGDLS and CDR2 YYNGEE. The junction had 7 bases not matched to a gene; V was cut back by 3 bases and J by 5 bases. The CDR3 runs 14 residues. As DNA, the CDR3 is TGTGCCAGCAGCGCCCGAGGGGGCGGGGAGACCCAGTACTTC. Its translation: CASSARGGGETQYF. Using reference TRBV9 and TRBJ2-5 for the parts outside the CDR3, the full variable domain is DSGVTQTPKHLITATGQRVTLRCSPRSGDLSVYWYQQSLDQGLQFLIQYYNGEERAKGNILERFSAQQFPDLHSELNLSSLELGDSALYFCASSARGGGETQYFGPGTRLLVL.

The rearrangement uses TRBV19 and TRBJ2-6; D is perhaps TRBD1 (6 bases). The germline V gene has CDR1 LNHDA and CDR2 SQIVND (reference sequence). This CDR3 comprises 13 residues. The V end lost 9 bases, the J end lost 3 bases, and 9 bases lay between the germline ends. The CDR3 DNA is TGTGCCAGCAGGGGCGGTGGGGCCAACGTCCTGACTTTC. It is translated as CASRGGGANVLTF.

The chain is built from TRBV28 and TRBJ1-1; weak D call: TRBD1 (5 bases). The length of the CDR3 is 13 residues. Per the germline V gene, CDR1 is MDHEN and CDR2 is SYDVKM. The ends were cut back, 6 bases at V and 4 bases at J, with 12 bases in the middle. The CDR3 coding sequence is TGTGCCAGCAGCCTAGGAACAGGCACTGAAGCTTTCTTT. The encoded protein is CASSLGTGTEAFF.

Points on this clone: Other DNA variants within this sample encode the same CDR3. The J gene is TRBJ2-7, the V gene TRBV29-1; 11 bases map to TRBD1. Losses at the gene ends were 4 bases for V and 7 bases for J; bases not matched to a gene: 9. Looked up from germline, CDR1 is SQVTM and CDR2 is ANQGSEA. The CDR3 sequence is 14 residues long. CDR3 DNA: TGCAGCGTTGCGGGAGGACAGGGGGCTGGTGAGCAGTACTTC. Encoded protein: CSVAGGQGAGEQYF.

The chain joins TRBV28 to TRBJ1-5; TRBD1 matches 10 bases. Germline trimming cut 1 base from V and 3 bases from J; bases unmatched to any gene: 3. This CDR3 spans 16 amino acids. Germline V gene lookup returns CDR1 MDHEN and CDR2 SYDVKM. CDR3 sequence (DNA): TGTGCCAGCAGTTTATCCGGGACAGGGGACAATCAGCCCCAGCATTTT. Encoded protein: CASSLSGTGDNQPQHF. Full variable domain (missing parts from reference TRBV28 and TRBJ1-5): DVKVTQSSRYLVKRTGEKVFLECVQDMDHENMFWYRQDPGLGLRLIYFSYDVKMKEKGDIPEGYSVSREKKERFSLILESASTNQTSMYLCASSLSGTGDNQPQHFGDGTRLSIL.

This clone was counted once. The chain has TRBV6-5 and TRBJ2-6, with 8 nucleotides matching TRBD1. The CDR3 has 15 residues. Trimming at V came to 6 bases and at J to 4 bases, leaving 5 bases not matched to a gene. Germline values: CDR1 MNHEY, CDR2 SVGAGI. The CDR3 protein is CASSLRGLGANVLTF. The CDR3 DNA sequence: TGTGCCAGCAGCCTCAGGGGGCTAGGGGCCAACGTCCTGACTTTC.

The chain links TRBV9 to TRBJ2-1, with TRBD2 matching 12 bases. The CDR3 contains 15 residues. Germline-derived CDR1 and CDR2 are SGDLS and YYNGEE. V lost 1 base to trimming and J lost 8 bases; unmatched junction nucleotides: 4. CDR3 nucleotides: TGTGCCAGCAGCGTAACTAGCGGGAGGATGTATGAGCAGTTCTTC. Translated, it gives CASSVTSGRMYEQFF.

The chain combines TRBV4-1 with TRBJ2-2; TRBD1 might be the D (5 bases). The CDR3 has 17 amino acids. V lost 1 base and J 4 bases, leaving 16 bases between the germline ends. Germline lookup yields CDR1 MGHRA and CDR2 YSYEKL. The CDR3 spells CASSQGTPPLITGELFF. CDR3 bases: TGCGCCAGCAGCCAAGGGACACCTCCGCTAATCACCGGGGAGCTGTTTTTT.

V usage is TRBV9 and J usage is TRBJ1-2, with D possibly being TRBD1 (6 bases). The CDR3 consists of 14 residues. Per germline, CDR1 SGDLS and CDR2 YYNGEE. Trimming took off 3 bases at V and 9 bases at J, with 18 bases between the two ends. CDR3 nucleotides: TGTGCCAGCAGCGCCAAAGACAGGTCTTATAGCTACACCTTC. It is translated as CASSAKDRSYSYTF.

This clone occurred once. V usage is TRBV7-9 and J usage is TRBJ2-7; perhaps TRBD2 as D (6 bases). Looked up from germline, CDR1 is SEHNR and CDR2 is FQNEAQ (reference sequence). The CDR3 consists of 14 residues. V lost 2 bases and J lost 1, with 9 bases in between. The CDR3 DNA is TGTGCCAGCAGCTTACGGACTAAGTCCTACGAGCAGTACTTC. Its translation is CASSLRTKSYEQYF.

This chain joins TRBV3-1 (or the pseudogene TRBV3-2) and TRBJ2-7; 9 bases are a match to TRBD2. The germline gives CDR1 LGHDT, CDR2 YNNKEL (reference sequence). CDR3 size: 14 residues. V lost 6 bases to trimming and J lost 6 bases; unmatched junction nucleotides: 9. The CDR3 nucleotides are TGTGCCAGCAGTGCGGGGGGGAGGAATGCCGAGCAGTACTTC. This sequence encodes CASSAGGRNAEQYF.